These T cell receptor beta chains were read from a single sample in a study of technical replicates of blood from several donors. Sequencing used immunoSEQ multiplex PCR; TCRdb keeps in-frame clones, though not all of them. The table shows 100,000 or so clones, with under 96% occurring only once. The sequenced material came from T cells isolated from PBMCs. These receptors were obtained from a human donor in good health. CDR3s include the opening cysteine and the closing phenylalanine or tryptophan. The D gene is left open where the match is weak. Only some rows state a clone size, as once, few, many or a class for expanded clones.

J gene	V gene	CDR3 length	clone size	D gene	CDR3 DNA	CDR3 protein
TRBJ2-7	TRBV28	13	-	-	TGTGCCAGCAGTTTACACAGATCCTACGAGCAGTACTTC	CASSLHRSYEQYF
TRBJ1-2	TRBV19	15	once	-	TGTGCCAGTAGCCACAGGGCGGGGGGAGACTATGGCTACACCTTC	CASSHRAGGDYGYTF
TRBJ2-7	TRBV29-1	15	-	TRBD1	TGCAGCGTCCAAAAAGGGTCCGGGACAGGCTACGAGCAGTACTTC	CSVQKGSGTGYEQYF
TRBJ1-1	TRBV6-5	13	once	-	TGTGCCAGCAGTTCCTCCATGAACACTGAAGCTTTCTTT	CASSSSMNTEAFF
TRBJ1-4	TRBV5-4	16	once	-	TGTGCCAGCGCGGAAGAAAAAATTGCAACTAATGAAAAACTGTTTTTT	CASAEEKIATNEKLFF
TRBJ2-2	TRBV10-1	16	-	TRBD2	TGCGCCAGCAGTGATAACCCTGCGGGAGTCACCGGGGAGCTGTTTTTT	CASSDNPAGVTGELFF
TRBJ2-1	TRBV28	11	-	-	TGTGCCAGCAGTTCCCTTTATTCGCAGTTCTTC	CASSSLYSQFF
TRBJ1-1	TRBV7-9	11	-	-	TGTGCCAGCAGCTCGCTGGCGGCAGCTTTCTTT	CASSSLAAAFF
TRBJ2-1	TRBV5-1	15	-	TRBD2	TGCGCCAGCAGCCCGGGACTAGGCACGATGGATGAGCAGTTCTTC	CASSPGLGTMDEQFF
TRBJ2-5	TRBV4-1	15	-	-	TGCGCCAGCAGGCAAGTACAGGAAGGCCAAGAGACCCAGTACTTC	CASRQVQEGQETQYF
TRBJ2-1	TRBV5-5	16	-	TRBD1	TGTGCCAGCAGCAATAGGGGACAGGGGGATTGGGGTGAGCAGTTCTTC	CASSNRGQGDWGEQFF
TRBJ2-7	TRBV11-2	15	-	TRBD2	TGTGCCAGCAGCTTATCTCCTAGCGGGAAAATCGAGCAGTACTTC	CASSLSPSGKIEQYF
TRBJ2-7	TRBV5-8	13	-	-	TGTGCCAGCAGCCGAACACAGGCATACGAGCAGTACTTC	CASSRTQAYEQYF
TRBJ2-3	TRBV7-3	15	-	-	TGTGCCAGCACCCTTACTTCTAGCCCCACAGATACGCAGTATTTT	CASTLTSSPTDTQYF
TRBJ1-2	TRBV29-1	15	-	TRBD1	TGCAGCGCTTCCGGGACAGGCAAATCTAACTATGGCTACACCTTC	CSASGTGKSNYGYTF
TRBJ2-7	TRBV6-5	15	-	TRBD1	TGTGCCAGCAGCATTTCCGGGACAGCTACCTACGAGCAGTACTTC	CASSISGTATYEQYF
TRBJ1-2	TRBV2	14	-	TRBD1	TGTGCCAGCAGTGGACAGGGAGCTTTAGATGGCTACACCTTC	CASSGQGALDGYTF
TRBJ2-3	TRBV28	16	-	TRBD2	TGTGCCAGCAGTTACCCTAGCGGGGGGGCCTCAGATACGCAGTATTTT	CASSYPSGGASDTQYF
TRBJ2-2	TRBV5-1	17	-	-	TGCGCCAGCAGCTTGGGCGTGGTTGGGAGGAACACCGGGGAGCTGTTTTTT	CASSLGVVGRNTGELFF
TRBJ1-2	TRBV7-9	12	-	TRBD1	TGTGCCAGCAGCCCACGGGACAGGGACGGCACCTTC	CASSPRDRDGTF